This T cell receptor (beta chain) was identified during a study of blood T cells in healthy people across ages. Only one count was recorded for this clonotype. Its antigen is as yet unknown. At one end the junction does not follow the germline gene, possibly because of a read error. Study-wide findings and caveats: Higher diversity and more naive CD4+ cells were features of long-lived donors, compared to aged donors. A roughly linear fall in TCR beta diversity per million T cells was seen with increasing age. Unsorted PBMCs ruled out conclusive naive versus antigen-experienced comparison.

The germline V gene encodes CDR1 MNHEY and CDR2 SVGEGT. The CDR3 sequence is 15 residues long. Alongside a J-beta primer mix, a sample-barcoded 5' primer served in a second PCR lasting 7 to 11 cycles. A tag from a template-switch adaptor with 12 random nucleotides marked each cDNA molecule. A single record per CDR3 protein comes from TCRdb applying MiXCR to the 5' RACE reads. The table lists about 730,000 distinct CDR3 sequences, 35% to 45% of them singletons. The sequenced sample consisted of blood. The source of this sequence is a woman between 55 and 75 years old in good health. The rearrangement joins TRBV6-2 or TRBV6-3 to TRBJ2-3; D could derive from TRBD1 or TRBD2 (5 bases each). CDR3 nucleotide sequence: TGTACCAGCAGTCCCGGCGAGGGGCAGACAGATACGCAGTATTTT. This translates into CTSSPGEGQTDTQYF.